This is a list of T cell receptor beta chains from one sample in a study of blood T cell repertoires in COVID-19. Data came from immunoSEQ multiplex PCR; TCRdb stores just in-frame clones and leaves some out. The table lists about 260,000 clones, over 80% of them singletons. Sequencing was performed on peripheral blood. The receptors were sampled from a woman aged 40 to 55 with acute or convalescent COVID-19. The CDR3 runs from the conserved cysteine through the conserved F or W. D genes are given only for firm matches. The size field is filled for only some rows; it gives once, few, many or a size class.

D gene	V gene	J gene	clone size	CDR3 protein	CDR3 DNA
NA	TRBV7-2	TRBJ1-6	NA	CASSLDAGFSGNSPLHF	TGTGCCAGCAGCCTAGACGCAGGGTTTAGTGGTAATTCACCCCTCCACTTT
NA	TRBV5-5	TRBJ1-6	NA	CASSLGGGLLGSPLHF	TGTGCCAGCAGCTTGGGAGGTGGCCTACTCGGTTCACCCCTCCACTTT
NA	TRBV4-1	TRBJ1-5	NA	CASSPDGGASQPQHF	TGCGCCAGCAGCCCAGACGGAGGGGCGAGTCAGCCCCAGCATTTT
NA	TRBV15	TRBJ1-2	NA	CAYPAPGYQGGYTF	TGTGCCTATCCTGCCCCGGGCTATCAGGGCGGCTACACCTTC
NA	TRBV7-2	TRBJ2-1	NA	CASSRLEGALSYNEQFF	TGTGCCAGCAGTCGACTTGAAGGGGCCCTATCCTACAATGAGCAGTTCTTC
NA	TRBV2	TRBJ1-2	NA	CASQGSLESGLYGYTF	TGTGCCAGCCAGGGCAGCTTGGAGTCAGGATTGTATGGCTACACCTTC
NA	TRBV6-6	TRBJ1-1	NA	CASRTQQGVRNTEAFF	TGTGCCAGCAGAACTCAACAGGGTGTGAGGAACACTGAAGCTTTCTTT
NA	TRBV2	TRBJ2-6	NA	CASMWSGALSGANVLTF	TGTGCCAGCATGTGGTCAGGGGCCCTCTCTGGGGCCAACGTCCTGACTTTC
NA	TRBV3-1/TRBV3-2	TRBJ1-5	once	CASSRSSVNQPQHF	TGTGCCAGCAGCCGCTCTAGCGTCAATCAGCCCCAGCATTTT
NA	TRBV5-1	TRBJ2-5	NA	CASSLEPQGTQETQYF	TGCGCCAGCAGCTTGGAACCTCAGGGAACCCAAGAGACCCAGTACTTC
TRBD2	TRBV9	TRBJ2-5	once	CASSVAGGAKTQYF	TGTGCCAGCAGCGTAGCGGGGGGAGCAAAGACCCAGTACTTC